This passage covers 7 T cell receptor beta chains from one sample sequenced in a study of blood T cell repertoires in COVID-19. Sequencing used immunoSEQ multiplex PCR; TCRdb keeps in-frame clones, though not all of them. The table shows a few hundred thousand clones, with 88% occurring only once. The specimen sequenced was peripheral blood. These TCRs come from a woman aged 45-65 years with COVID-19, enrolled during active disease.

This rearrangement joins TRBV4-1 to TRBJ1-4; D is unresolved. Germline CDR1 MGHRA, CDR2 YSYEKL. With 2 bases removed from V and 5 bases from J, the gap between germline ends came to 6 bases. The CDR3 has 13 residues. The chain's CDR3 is CASSQTGNEKLFF. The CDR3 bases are TGCGCCAGCAGCCAAACCGGGAATGAAAAACTGTTTTTT.

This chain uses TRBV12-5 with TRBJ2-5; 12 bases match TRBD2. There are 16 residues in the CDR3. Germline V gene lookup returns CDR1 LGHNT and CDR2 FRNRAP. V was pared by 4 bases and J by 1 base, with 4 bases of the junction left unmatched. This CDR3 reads CASGSPSGGVQETQYF. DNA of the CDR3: TGTGCTAGTGGTTCCCCTAGCGGGGGGGTCCAAGAGACCCAGTACTTC.

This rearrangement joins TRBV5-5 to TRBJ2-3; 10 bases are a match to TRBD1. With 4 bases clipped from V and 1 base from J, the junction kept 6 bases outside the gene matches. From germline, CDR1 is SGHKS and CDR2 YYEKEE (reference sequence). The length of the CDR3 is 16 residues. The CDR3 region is CASSTSGTGGTDTQYF. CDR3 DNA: TGTGCCAGCAGCACATCCGGGACAGGGGGCACAGATACGCAGTATTTT.

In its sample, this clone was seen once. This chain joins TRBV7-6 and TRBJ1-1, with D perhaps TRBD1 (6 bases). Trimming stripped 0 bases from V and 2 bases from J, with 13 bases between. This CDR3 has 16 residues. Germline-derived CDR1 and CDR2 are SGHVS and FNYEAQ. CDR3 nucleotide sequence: TGTGCCAGCAGCTTAGCGCCGACAGGTTCTAACACTGAAGCTTTCTTT. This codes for CASSLAPTGSNTEAFF.

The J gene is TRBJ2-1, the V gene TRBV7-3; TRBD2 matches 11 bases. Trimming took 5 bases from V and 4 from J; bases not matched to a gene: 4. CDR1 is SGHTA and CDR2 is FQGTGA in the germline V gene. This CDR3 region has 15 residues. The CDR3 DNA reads TGTGCCAGCAGCCTTCGGACTAGCGGGTACAATGAGCAGTTCTTC. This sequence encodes CASSLRTSGYNEQFF.

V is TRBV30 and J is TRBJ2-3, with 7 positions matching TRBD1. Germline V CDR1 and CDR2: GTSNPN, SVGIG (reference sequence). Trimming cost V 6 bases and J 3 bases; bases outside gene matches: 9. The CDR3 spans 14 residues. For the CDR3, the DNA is TGTGCCTGTCTGAACAGGGGAGAAACAGATACGCAGTATTTT. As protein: CACLNRGETDTQYF.

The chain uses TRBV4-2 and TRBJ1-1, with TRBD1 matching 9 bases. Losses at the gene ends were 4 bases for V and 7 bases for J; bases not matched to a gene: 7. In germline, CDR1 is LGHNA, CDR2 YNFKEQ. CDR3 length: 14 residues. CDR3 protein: CASSRGQGRGEAFF. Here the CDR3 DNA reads TGTGCCAGCAGCCGGGGACAGGGCCGAGGTGAAGCTTTCTTT.